This T cell receptor (beta chain) was sequenced for a study of identical twins. The CDR3 loop spans 13 amino acids. V shed 7 bases and J shed 0 bases, with 7 bases lying between them. The germline CDR1 and CDR2 sequences are SQVTM and ANQGSEA. This clonotype was observed a few times. TCRdb recomputed calls from the 5' RACE reads with MiXCR, one row per CDR3 protein. Among roughly 720,000 distinct CDR3 sequences listed, approximately 18% were seen once. Healthy Caucasians alone served as donors. The sample was also linked to a second study, of T cells expressing NK-cell markers. From that paper: According to the study, TCR beta repertoires originated from sorted CD3+CD56+NKG2C+, CD3+CD56+NKG2C- and CD3+CD56-NKG2C+ T cells. Several of the experiments relied on an anti-gamma-delta TCR antibody so that only alpha-beta TCR T cells were sorted. Among several donors, these clonotypes also ranked first in the CD3+CD56-NKG2C+ fraction.

The chain has TRBV29-1 and TRBJ2-6; D call uncertain. This clonotype originated in a woman younger than 35 in good health. The sequenced material came from PBMCs. The CDR3 DNA sequence: TGCAGCGGGATGAGCTCTGGGGCCAACGTCCTGACTTTC. This gives the protein CSGMSSGANVLTF.